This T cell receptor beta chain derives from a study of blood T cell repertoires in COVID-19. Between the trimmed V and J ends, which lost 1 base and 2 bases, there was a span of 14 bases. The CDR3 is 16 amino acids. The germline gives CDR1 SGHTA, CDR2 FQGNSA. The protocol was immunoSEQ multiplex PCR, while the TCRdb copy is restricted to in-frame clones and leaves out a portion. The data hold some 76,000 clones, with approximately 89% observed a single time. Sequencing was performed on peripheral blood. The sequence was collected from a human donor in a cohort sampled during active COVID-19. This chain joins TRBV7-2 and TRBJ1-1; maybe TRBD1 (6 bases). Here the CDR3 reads CASSLGGGRGNTEAFF. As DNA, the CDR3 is TGTGCCAGCAGCTTAGGGGGGGGCAGGGGAAACACTGAAGCTTTCTTT.